This T cell receptor (beta chain) was recorded in a study of cytomegalovirus exposure and HLA in healthy donors (dated by TCRdb to about 2017). Regarding the research as a whole: In an earlier analysis of under 600 of the donors, approximately 260 Gb of sequence data and just under 120 million unique TCR beta sequences from about 179 million T cells were reported. About 330 gigabases of sequencing data and 75 million to 85 million unique TCR sequences made up an early release that covered 500 to 650 HLA-typed donors. Of the 300 to 500 genotyped donors, over 80% were placed in the genetic ancestry cluster associated with self-reported Caucasian donors. The study was designed to test whether signatures of past pathogen exposure could be identified by cataloging public T cell receptors. The T cell repertoires of around 670 subjects were profiled by immunosequencing and related to cytomegalovirus serostatus. In addition to the first cohort of roughly 700 subjects, a separate validation cohort of under 150 different subjects was used. The study combined high-throughput TCR immunosequencing, statistical association of individual TCRs with disease status, and machine learning to predict cytomegalovirus infection status. A later analysis re-examined previously published TCR beta repertoires from just over 650 donors and added high-resolution HLA genotyping to investigate patterns of TCR occurrence. Rather than drawing on any new phenotypic data, the later analysis identified candidate immune exposures from TCR beta sequences and the way those sequences occurred across donors. To decide whether each TCR beta V gene segment behaved as functional or pseudogenic, an earlier analysis of fewer than 750 of the donors relied on high-throughput TCR beta sequencing. Alongside the repertoire data, information on donor age, sex, ethnicity and CMV serostatus was compiled. In a later genetic analysis, genome-wide SNP genotypes for 398 of the 666 donors were used, and that subset was treated as a discovery cohort. All discovery cohort repertoires had been generated on a single sequencing platform. Class I and class II HLA loci were covered by the typing at four-digit resolution. The number of donors typed differed by locus, with roughly 629-640 for A, B, C, DRB1 and DQB1, roughly 520 for DQA1, over 600 for DPA1, and approximately 470 for DPB1. Five DR-DQ haplotypes were treated as single units for association and clustering because of strong linkage in the cohort. On average, roughly 240,000 unique TCR beta nucleotide sequences were sequenced per donor among about 400 genotyped donors of the cohort, with roughly 19% of those sequences being non-productive.

General conclusions and limits of the study: At a false discovery rate of 0.05, a later analysis linked some 18,000 TCR beta sequences to specific HLA alleles. Roughly uniform sequencing depth across donors was assumed in presence/absence analyses, although this assumption may not hold. In a later analysis, the rate of TCR association differed among HLA loci, with DRB1 alleles having the most associated TCRs and HLA-C alleles having the fewest. The 87-base-pair reads could not distinguish some IMGT-functional V segments, including TRBV6-2 and TRBV6-3, so those segments were excluded. A total of around 150 TCR beta chains were listed by the study as associated with cytomegalovirus. Correlated functional status among segregating V segments might be attributable to linkage disequilibrium, but an unknown experimental factor could not be ruled out. A later genetic analysis associated a missense DCLRE1C variant with V-gene and J-gene trimming of TCR beta chains, and an independent cohort replicated the association. A cluster of highly shared sequence variants was judged likely to be a technical artifact of the sequencing pipeline. A few of the identified cytomegalovirus-associated TCR beta chains were confirmed in vitro to be specific for cytomegalovirus antigens. The classifier was reported to diagnose cytomegalovirus status with high specificity and sensitivity in both the original and validation cohorts. In a later analysis, HLA-associated TCR beta chains showed more clonal expansion and lower generation probabilities than non-associated chains that were equally common. Because some donors lacked HLA typing at each locus, the association tests relied only on the typed subset. According to a later analysis, parvovirus B19, influenza, CMV and Epstein-Barr virus appeared linked to several top co-occurrence clusters. A further reported finding was that TCR beta sequences accurately predicted the HLA-A and HLA-B alleles for most subjects in the first cohort. Broadly in line with IMGT annotations, most TCR beta V segments showed up in productive rearrangements about 90% or about 30% of the time in an earlier analysis of roughly 590 of the donors. Because counts were too low, around 18 rarely observed V segments, including chromosome 9 orphons, were left out of the earlier analysis of several hundred of the donors. Across donors, most TCR sequences were observed very rarely, whereas some public TCRs were present in many individuals. For the cohort, immune exposure information was limited to CMV serostatus. Assigning TCR associations to individual alleles was difficult when HLA alleles, especially DR and DQ, strongly co-occurred. Most CMV-associated TCR beta chains appeared to be HLA-restricted in a later analysis, and the HLA associations seemed to be driven largely by CMV exposure. The authors suggested that the approach could potentially be generalized to other disease states and immunological phenotypes. The cohort was sequenced for TCR beta chains only, and without alpha or paired-chain data the features that could be detected were limited. According to a later genetic analysis, donors in an Asian-associated ancestry cluster had fewer N-insertions in productive TCRs than the approximately 670-donor mean.

Trimming accounts for 4 bases at V and 3 bases at J, while the number of junction bases matched to no gene is 12. The CDR3 runs 17 amino acids, cysteine and phenylalanine included. Only the CDR3 region is kept as DNA, spanning 51 bases read in frame from base 1. CDR1 and CDR2 are drawn from the germline V gene (reference sequence): SGHNT, YYREEE. The cohort comprised fewer than 750 healthy bone marrow donors. Cohort members were all nominally healthy when sampled, although unrecorded immune exposures were likely present. The donor was CMV seropositive and belonged to the group of around 300 seropositive cohort members. A peripheral blood sample was provided by each donor, and peripheral blood mononuclear cells were used for TCR beta sequencing. Genomic DNA extraction from the blood cell samples was performed with the Qiagen DNeasy Blood Extraction Kit. The receptor library was made with the immunoSEQ multiplex PCR assay. For the multiplex PCR, a mixture combining 60 forward primers for TCR Vbeta segments and 13 reverse primers for TCR Jbeta segments was used. Amplification of the CDR3 region of rearranged TCR beta genes was performed with a multiplex PCR assay on genomic DNA. Amplified TCR beta libraries were sequenced as 87-base-pair reads on the Illumina HiSeq System. On the study's bioinformatics: A later analysis tallied 70 million to 100 million unique TCR beta chains across the 666 repertoires, and around 9.9 million of those chains were shared by two or more donors. A nearest-neighbor algorithm error-corrected the raw reads and collapsed the reads into unique sequences, merging closely related sequences to remove PCR and sequencing errors. V, D and J gene segments were assigned by aligning CDR3 sequences to IMGT reference sequences. For a sequence to be retained, a match of at least six nucleotides was required to both a V gene segment and a J gene segment. A rearrangement counted as productive if the CDR3 had no stop codons and remained in frame with V and J, and every other rearrangement counted as non-productive. Following IMGT convention, CDR3 was defined as the stretch from the second conserved V-encoded cysteine to the conserved J-encoded phenylalanine. The earlier analysis of about 590 of the donors excluded sequences that lacked an unambiguous match to a single V gene segment. In an earlier analysis of a few hundred of the donors, V segments were called functional above 56.7% productive rearrangements and were called segregating when the between-donor standard deviation exceeded 5%. To diagnose cytomegalovirus status from the catalog of TCR beta chain sequences, a statistical classification framework was built. A later analysis assigned V and J genes by comparing TCR nucleotide sequences with IMGT/GENE-DB human TR gene sequences. In a later analysis, CDR3 sequences and most-parsimonious VDJ recombination scenarios were assigned using the TCRdist pipeline. In a later analysis, each TCR beta chain was defined by its CDR3 amino acid sequence together with its V-gene family, and reads without a unique V-gene family were excluded. To address suspected cross-contamination and a sequencing artifact, a later analysis removed some 620 highly shared, low-generation-probability nucleotide sequences. In a later analysis, a clonal expansion index for each public chain was calculated from normalized within-repertoire ranks of inferred template counts. In a later analysis, generation probabilities were computed using a VDJ recombination model fitted to out-of-frame rearrangements, and the results were checked against IGoR. In a later analysis, TCR-TCR, TCR-HLA and TCR-CMV co-occurrence was scored with hypergeometric tests, and a repertoire-size bias correction was applied to TCR pairs. False discovery rates were estimated in a later analysis by permuting HLA or CMV assignments 20 times. A later analysis grouped co-occurring TCRs with DBSCAN, adding TCRdist sequence similarity when clustering within HLA-allele-positive subsets. For co-occurrence clustering, repertoires with fewer than 30,000 or more than 120,000 public chains were excluded, along with four to six repertoires with anomalous nucleotide sharing. In its TCRdb copy, this immuneACCESS table keeps in-frame sequences only and misses some clones. Where compared with another copy, unresolved V genes explain less than half of these, and the others have no known cause. The D gene and trimming were derived from the DNA, and the V and J assignments and clone size from that table. The sample contains 85,000 to 120,000 clones, under 80% of them found a single time. Roughly 6% of the sample is in the top ten clones.

A remark on this clone: Its cognate antigen has yet to be identified. One base away there is no much larger clone; base qualities are not given.

This receptor chain uses TRBV5-4 and TRBJ2-2; TRBD2 aligns with 7 central bases. Input material: PBMCs. The clonotype comes from a woman aged 50 to 60 in good health and CMV-seropositive. The CDR3 loop reads CASSPEPGTMDTGELFF. The sequence in DNA is TGTGCCAGCAGCCCGGAACCTGGGACTATGGACACCGGGGAGCTGTTTTTT.